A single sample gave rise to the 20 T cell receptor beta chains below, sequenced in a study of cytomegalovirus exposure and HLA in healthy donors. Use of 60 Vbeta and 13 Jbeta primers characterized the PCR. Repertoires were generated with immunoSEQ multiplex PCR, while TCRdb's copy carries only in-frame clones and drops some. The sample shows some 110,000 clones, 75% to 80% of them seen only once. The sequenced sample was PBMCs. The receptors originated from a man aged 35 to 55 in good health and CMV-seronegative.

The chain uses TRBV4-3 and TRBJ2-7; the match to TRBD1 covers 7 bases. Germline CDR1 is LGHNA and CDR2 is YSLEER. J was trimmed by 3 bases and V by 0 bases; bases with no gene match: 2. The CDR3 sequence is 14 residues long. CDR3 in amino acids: CASSQDRDSYEQYF. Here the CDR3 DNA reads TGCGCCAGCAGCCAAGATCGGGACAGCTACGAGCAGTACTTC.

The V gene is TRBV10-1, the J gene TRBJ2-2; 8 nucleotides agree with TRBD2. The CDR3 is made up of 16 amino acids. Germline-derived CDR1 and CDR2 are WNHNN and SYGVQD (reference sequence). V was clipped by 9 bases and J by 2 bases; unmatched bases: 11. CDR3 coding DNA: TGCGCCAGTAACTTGGTTCTAGCGGGTAACACCGGGGAGCTGTTTTTT. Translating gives CASNLVLAGNTGELFF.

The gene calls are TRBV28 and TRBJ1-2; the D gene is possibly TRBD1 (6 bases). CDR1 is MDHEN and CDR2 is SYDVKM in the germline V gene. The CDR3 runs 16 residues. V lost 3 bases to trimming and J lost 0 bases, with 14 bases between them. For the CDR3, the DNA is TGTGCCAGCAGTTTGTTTACAGGGTTCCCTAACTATGGCTACACCTTC. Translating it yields CASSLFTGFPNYGYTF.

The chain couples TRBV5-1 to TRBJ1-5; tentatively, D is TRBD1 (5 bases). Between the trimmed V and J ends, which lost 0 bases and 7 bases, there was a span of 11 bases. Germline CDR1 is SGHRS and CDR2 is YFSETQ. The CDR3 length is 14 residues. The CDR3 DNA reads TGCGCCAGCAGCTTGGCCGGGGGGGTCCAGCCCCAGCATTTT. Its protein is CASSLAGGVQPQHF. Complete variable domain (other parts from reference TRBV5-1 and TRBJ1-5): KAGVTQTPRYLIKTRGQQVTLSCSPISGHRSVSWYQQTPGQGLQFLFEYFSETQRNKGNFPGRFSGRQFSNSRSEMNVSTLELGDSALYLCASSLAGGVQPQHFGDGTRLSIL.

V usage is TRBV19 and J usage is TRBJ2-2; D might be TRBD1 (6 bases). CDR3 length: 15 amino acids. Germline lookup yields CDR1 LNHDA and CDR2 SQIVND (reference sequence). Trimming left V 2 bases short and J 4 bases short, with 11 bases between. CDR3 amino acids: CASSILGAGTGELFF. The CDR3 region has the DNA TGTGCCAGTAGTATATTGGGGGCCGGCACCGGGGAGCTGTTTTTT. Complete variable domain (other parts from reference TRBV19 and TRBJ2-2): DGGITQSPKYLFRKEGQNVTLSCEQNLNHDAMYWYRQDPGQGLRLIYYSQIVNDFQKGDIAEGYSVSREKKESFPLTVTSAQKNPTAFYLCASSILGAGTGELFFGEGSRLTVL.

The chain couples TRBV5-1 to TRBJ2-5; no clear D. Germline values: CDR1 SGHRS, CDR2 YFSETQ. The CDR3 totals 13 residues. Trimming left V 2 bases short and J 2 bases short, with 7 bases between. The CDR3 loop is CASSLIRQETQYF. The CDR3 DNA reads TGCGCCAGCAGCTTAATCCGGCAAGAGACCCAGTACTTC.

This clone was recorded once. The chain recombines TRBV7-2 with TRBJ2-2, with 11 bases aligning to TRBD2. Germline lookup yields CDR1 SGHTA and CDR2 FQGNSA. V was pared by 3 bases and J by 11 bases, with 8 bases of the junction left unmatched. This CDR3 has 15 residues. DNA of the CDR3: TGTGCCAGCAGCTTCGTGACTAGCGGGGATGGAGAGCTGTTTTTT. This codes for CASSFVTSGDGELFF.

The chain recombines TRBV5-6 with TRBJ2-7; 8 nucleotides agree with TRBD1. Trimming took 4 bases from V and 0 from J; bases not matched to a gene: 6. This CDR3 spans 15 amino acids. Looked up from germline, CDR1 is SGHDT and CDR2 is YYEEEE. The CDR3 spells CASSLGTGNSYEQYF. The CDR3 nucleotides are TGTGCCAGCAGCCTCGGGACAGGCAACTCCTACGAGCAGTACTTC.

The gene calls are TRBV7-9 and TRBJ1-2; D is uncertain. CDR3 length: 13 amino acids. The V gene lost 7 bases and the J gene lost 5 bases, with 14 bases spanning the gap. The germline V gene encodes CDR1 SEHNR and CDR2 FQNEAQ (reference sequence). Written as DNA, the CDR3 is TGTGCCAGCATCCCTCTAGGTGGTTATGGCTACACCTTC. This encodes CASIPLGGYGYTF.

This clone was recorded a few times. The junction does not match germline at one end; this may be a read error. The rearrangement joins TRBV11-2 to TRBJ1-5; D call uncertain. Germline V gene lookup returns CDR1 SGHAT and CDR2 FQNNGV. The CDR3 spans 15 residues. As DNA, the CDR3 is TGCGCCAGCAGCCAAGATGTCGGTAGCAATCAGCCCCAGCATTTT. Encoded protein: CASSQDVGSNQPQHF. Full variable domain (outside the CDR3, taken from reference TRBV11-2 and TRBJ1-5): EAGVAQSPRYKIIEKRQSVAFWCNPISGHATLYWYQQILGQGPKLLIQFQNNGVVDDSQLPKDRFSAERLKGVDSTLKIQPAKLEDSAVYLCASSQDVGSNQPQHFGDGTRLSIL.

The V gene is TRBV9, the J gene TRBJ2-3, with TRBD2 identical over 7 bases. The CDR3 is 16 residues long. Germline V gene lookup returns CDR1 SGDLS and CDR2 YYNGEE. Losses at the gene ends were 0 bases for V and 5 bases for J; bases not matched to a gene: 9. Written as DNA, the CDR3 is TGTGCCAGCAGCGTAGGGCTAGCGGCACGGGGAGATACGCAGTATTTT. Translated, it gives CASSVGLAARGDTQYF.

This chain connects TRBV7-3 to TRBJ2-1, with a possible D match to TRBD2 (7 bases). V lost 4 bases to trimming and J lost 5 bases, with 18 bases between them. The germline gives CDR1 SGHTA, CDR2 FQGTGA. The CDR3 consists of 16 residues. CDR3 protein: CASSSQGMAGDNEQFF. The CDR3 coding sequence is TGTGCCAGCAGCTCCCAGGGGATGGCGGGGGACAATGAGCAGTTCTTC. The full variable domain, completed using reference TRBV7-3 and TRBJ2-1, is GAGVSQTPSNKVTEKGKYVELRCDPISGHTALYWYRQSLGQGPEFLIYFQGTGAADDSGLPNDRFFAVRPEGSVSTLKIQRTERGDSAVYLCASSSQGMAGDNEQFFGPGTRLTVL.

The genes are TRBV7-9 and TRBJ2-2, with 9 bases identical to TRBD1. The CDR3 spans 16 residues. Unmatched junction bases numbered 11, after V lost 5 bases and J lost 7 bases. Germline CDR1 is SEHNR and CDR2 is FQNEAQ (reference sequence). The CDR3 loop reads CASSVHRDRDIGELFF. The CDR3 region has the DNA TGTGCCAGCAGCGTACACCGGGACAGGGATATCGGGGAGCTGTTTTTT.

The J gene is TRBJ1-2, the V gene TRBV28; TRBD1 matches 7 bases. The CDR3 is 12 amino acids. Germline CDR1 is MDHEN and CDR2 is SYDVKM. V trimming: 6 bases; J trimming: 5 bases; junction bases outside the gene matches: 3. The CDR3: CASSPGQYGYTF. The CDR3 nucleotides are TGTGCCAGCAGCCCGGGACAGTATGGCTACACCTTC.

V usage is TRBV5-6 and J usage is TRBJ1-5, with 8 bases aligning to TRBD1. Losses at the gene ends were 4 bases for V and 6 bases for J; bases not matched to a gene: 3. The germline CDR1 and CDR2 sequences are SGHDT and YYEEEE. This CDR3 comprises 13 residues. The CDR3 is CASSPGGSQPQHF. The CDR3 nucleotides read TGTGCCAGCAGCCCAGGGGGCTCTCAGCCCCAGCATTTT.

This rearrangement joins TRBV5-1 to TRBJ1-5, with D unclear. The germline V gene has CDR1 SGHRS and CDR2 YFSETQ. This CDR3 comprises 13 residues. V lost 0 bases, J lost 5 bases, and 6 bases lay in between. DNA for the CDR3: TGCGCCAGCAGCTTGGACCCAGATCAGCCCCAGCATTTT. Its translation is CASSLDPDQPQHF.

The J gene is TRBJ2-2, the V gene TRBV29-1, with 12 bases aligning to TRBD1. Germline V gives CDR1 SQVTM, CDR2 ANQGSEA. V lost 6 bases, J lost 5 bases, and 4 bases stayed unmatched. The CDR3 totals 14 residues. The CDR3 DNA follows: TGCAGCGTACTGGGACAGGGGGCTACCGGGGAGCTGTTTTTT. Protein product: CSVLGQGATGELFF.

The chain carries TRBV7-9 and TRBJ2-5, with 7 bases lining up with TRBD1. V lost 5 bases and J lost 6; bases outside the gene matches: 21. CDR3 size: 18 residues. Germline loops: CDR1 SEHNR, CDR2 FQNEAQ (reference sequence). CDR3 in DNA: TGTGCCAGCAGCCACTTTGGGTCGAGGGGGCCGGTTCCAAAGACCCAGTACTTC. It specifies CASSHFGSRGPVPKTQYF. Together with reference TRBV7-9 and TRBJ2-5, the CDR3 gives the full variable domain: DTGVSQNPRHKITKRGQNVTFRCDPISEHNRLYWYRQTLGQGPEFLTYFQNEAQLEKSRLLSDRFSAERPKGSFSTLEIQRTEQGDSAMYLCASSHFGSRGPVPKTQYFGPGTRLLVL.

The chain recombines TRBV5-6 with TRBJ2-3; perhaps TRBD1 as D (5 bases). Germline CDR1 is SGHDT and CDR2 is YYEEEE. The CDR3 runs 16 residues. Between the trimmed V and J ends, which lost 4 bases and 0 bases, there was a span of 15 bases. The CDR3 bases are TGTGCCAGCAGCAACCGCAGGGAAATGAGCACAGATACGCAGTATTTT. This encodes CASSNRREMSTDTQYF.

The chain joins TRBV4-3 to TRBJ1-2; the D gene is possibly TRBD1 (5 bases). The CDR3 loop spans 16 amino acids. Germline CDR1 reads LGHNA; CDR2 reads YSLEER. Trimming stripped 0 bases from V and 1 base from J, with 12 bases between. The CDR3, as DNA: TGCGCCAGCAGCCAAGAAGGGGCGGGGGGTAACTATGGCTACACCTTC. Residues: CASSQEGAGGNYGYTF.